The present T cell receptor beta chain was sequenced within a study of blood T cell repertoires in COVID-19. Study-wide context: COVID-19 samples collected from the United States, Italy and Spain covered acute and convalescent phases. From T cells, B-cell-depleted T cells, or PBMCs came the material, which was cDNA or gDNA.

Trimming cost V 2 bases and J 8 bases; bases outside gene matches: 6. Per germline, CDR1 SGDLS and CDR2 YYNGEE. The CDR3 contains 15 residues. Authors' data handling: Estimated nucleated cell counts came from reference gene primer amplification. This table comes from immunoSEQ multiplex PCR, and its TCRdb copy is limited to in-frame clones, with some not included. V, J and clone size were drawn from that table, and D and trimming were deduced from the DNA. This sample has fewer than 150,000 clones; about four fifths occur once, and the top ten carry almost 6.5%. The source of this sequence is a human donor in a cohort sampled during active COVID-19. The sample comprised peripheral blood. The V call is TRBV9, the J call TRBJ2-2; the match to TRBD2 covers 10 bases. The CDR3 is CASSVSGGAPGELFF. CDR3 DNA: TGTGCCAGCAGCGTCAGCGGGGGGGCCCCGGGGGAGCTGTTTTTT.